Sequencing of this T cell receptor (beta chain) was carried out in a study of graft-versus-host responses after intestinal transplantation. Study summary: Anti-thymocyte globulin induction was given to all recipients, followed by tacrolimus and steroids for 2 to 3 years.

As to this clone: Its antigen is not identified.

This table comes from immunoSEQ multiplex PCR, and its TCRdb copy is limited to in-frame clones, with some not included. The data show tens of thousands of clones, around 92% seen once. The CDR3 consists of 17 residues. Per germline, CDR1 MGHRA and CDR2 YSYEKL. The V segment lost 0 bases and the J segment 2 bases; nucleotides outside the gene matches: 5. The sequencing used unstimulated CD4+ T cells sorted from spleen or lymph node cells, collected before transplant. This TCR was sampled from a human donor who was the organ donor for an intestinal transplant. The rearrangement joins TRBV4-1 to TRBJ2-3; 10 bases map to TRBD2. The CDR3 here is CASSQDGTSGITDTQYF. The CDR3 coding sequence is TGCGCCAGCAGCCAAGATGGTACTAGCGGGATCACAGATACGCAGTATTTT.